This entry lists 28 T cell receptor beta chains sequenced from one sample in a study of blood T cell repertoires in COVID-19. Repertoires were generated with immunoSEQ multiplex PCR, while TCRdb's copy carries only in-frame clones and drops some. The sample contains approximately 140,000 clones, 84% of which appear only once. Sequenced material: PBMCs or T cells enriched from blood (not recorded which). The receptor source for this set is a woman in her forties or fifties who had been exposed to COVID-19.

The gene calls are TRBV27 and TRBJ1-6, with D unresolved. CDR1 is MNHEY and CDR2 is SMNVEV in the germline V gene (reference sequence). The CDR3 runs to 13 residues. Deletions cut 3 bases from V and 14 bases from J, with 14 bases between. This CDR3 reads CASSFAGLTSLHF. In DNA form, the CDR3 reads TGTGCCAGCAGTTTTGCGGGCCTTACGTCCCTCCACTTT.

CDR3 nucleotide sequence: TGTGCCAGCAGCCTAGACAGGAACACTGAAGCTTTCTTT. Its translation: CASSLDRNTEAFF. V is TRBV7-2 and J is TRBJ1-1; possibly TRBD1 for D (5 bases). Per the germline V gene, CDR1 is SGHTA and CDR2 is FQGNSA. V lost 5 bases to trimming and J lost 1 base, with 8 bases between them. The CDR3 covers 13 residues.

The CDR3 is CASSQTSGVNEQFF. The CDR3 coding sequence is TGTGCCAGCAGCCAAACCTCAGGGGTCAATGAGCAGTTCTTC. The chain uses TRBV7-9 and TRBJ2-1, with D possibly being TRBD1 (6 bases). CDR1 and CDR2 (germline): SEHNR, FQNEAQ (reference sequence). Trimming removed 5 bases from V and 6 bases from J, with 14 bases in between. The CDR3 is 14 residues long.

This sequence joins TRBV10-3 and TRBJ1-3; D is uncertain. This CDR3 contains 14 residues. Germline CDR1 and CDR2: ENHRY and SYGVKD. Trimming pared 4 bases from V and 0 bases from J, leaving 7 bases between. The CDR3 is CAISAGPSGNTIYF. CDR3 nucleotide sequence: TGTGCCATCAGTGCGGGTCCCTCTGGAAACACCATATATTTT.

V and J are TRBV15 and TRBJ2-1, with no clear D. This CDR3 is 14 amino acids long. Trimming shortened V by 0 bases and J by 3 bases, and 6 bases separated the two germline ends. Germline V gene data show CDR1 as LNHNV and CDR2 as YYDKDF (reference sequence). CDR3 residues: CATSRDPSYNEQFF. CDR3 DNA sequence: TGTGCCACCAGCAGAGATCCGAGCTACAATGAGCAGTTCTTC.

This chain connects TRBV6-5 to TRBJ2-3; 9 bases match TRBD2. Germline CDR1 is MNHEY and CDR2 is SVGAGI. The CDR3 is 15 amino acids. J lost 4 bases, V lost 11 bases, and 13 bases had no gene match. CDR3 DNA: TGTGCCTGCGGGAGGGGGGGCCGATATGCAGATACGCAGTATTTT. It is translated as CACGRGGRYADTQYF.

The V gene is TRBV7-9, the J gene TRBJ2-4, with TRBD2 matching over 12 bases. This CDR3 is built from 16 residues. V dropped 5 bases and J dropped 0; count of bases not matched to a gene: 2. Germline-derived CDR1 and CDR2 are SEHNR and FQNEAQ (reference sequence). CDR3 nucleotides: TGTGCCAGCAGCGCGGGACTAGCGGGAGCCAAAAACATTCAGTACTTC. The encoded protein is CASSAGLAGAKNIQYF.

This chain connects TRBV6-1 to TRBJ2-3; 8 bases are a match to TRBD2. Germline loops: CDR1 MNHNS, CDR2 SASEGT. The CDR3 length is 13 residues. The J segment lost 8 bases and the V segment lost 2 bases, leaving 3 bases of the junction unmatched. In DNA form, the CDR3 reads TGTGCCAGCAGTGAATCGGGGGGGGCTACGCAGTATTTT. The encoded protein is CASSESGGATQYF.

This sequence joins TRBV18 and TRBJ1-5, with 7 bases fitting TRBD1. The germline V gene has CDR1 KGHSH and CDR2 LQKENI. The CDR3 covers 15 residues. J lost 4 bases, V lost 3 bases, and 6 bases had no gene match. The CDR3 nucleotides read TGTGCCAGCTCACCTGCGGGACAGAGTAATCAGCCCCAGCATTTT. It is translated as CASSPAGQSNQPQHF.

V gene TRBV19 combines with J gene TRBJ2-1; possibly TRBD1 for D (6 bases). The CDR3 consists of 11 residues. Trimming removed 7 bases from V and 9 bases from J, with 10 bases in between. Looked up from germline, CDR1 is LNHDA and CDR2 is SQIVND (reference sequence). The CDR3 bases are TGTGCCAGTACTACAGGGATTGAGCAGTTCTTC. This sequence encodes CASTTGIEQFF.

The chain links TRBV6-2 or TRBV6-3 to TRBJ2-1; 9 bases align to TRBD2. Germline V gene data show CDR1 as MNHEY and CDR2 as SVGEGT. This CDR3 region has 18 residues. With V trimmed by 5 bases and J by 3 bases, 14 bases remained unmatched. The DNA of the CDR3 is TGTGCCAGCAGTAGCCACCGGGGGAGCGGGGGGATCTACAATGAGCAGTTCTTC. Translated, it gives CASSSHRGSGGIYNEQFF.

This chain joins TRBV7-2 and TRBJ2-5; 11 positions match TRBD1. Germline CDR1 reads SGHTA; CDR2 reads FQGNSA. The V gene end was trimmed by 1 base and the J gene end by 10 bases; junction bases not matched to a gene: 5. This CDR3 is 14 amino acids long. The CDR3: CASSLDGTGGIQYF. DNA for the CDR3: TGTGCCAGCAGCTTAGATGGGACAGGGGGAATCCAGTACTTC.

The rearrangement links TRBV21-1 to TRBJ2-7; the table's D call of TRBD2 was not tested on the DNA. TRBV21-1 is an annotated pseudogene. This CDR3 region has 16 residues. The CDR3 here is CASSKRGGGGAYEQYF. CDR3 coding DNA: TGTGCCAGCAGCAAACGGGGAGGAGGAGGGGCCTACGAGCAGTACTTC.

The J gene is TRBJ1-1, the V gene TRBV11-2, with 8 bases aligning to TRBD1. Trimming took 5 bases from V and 0 from J; bases not matched to a gene: 8. This CDR3 has 16 amino acids. Germline values: CDR1 SGHAT, CDR2 FQNNGV. The CDR3 DNA reads TGTGCCAGCAGCCGTACAGGGGGGGTGATGAACACTGAAGCTTTCTTT. As protein: CASSRTGGVMNTEAFF.

This chain uses TRBV7-6 with TRBJ2-7; tentatively, D is TRBD2 (7 bases). CDR1 is SGHVS and CDR2 is FNYEAQ in the germline V gene. V was cut by 5 bases and J by 3 bases, with 23 bases left in between. This CDR3 region has 17 residues. The CDR3 DNA follows: TGTGCCAGCAGCCGGGGGGCCGGGGCCTTCACGGGCTACGAGCAGTACTTC. Translating gives CASSRGAGAFTGYEQYF.

J is TRBJ2-1 and V is TRBV5-6; 8 bases agree with TRBD1. In germline, CDR1 is SGHDT, CDR2 YYEEEE. After removal of 0 bases from V and 5 bases from J, the junction contained 4 bases not matched to a gene. The CDR3 has 15 amino acids. In nucleotides, the CDR3 is TGTGCCAGCAGCTTGGTCGGACAGGGAGACAATGAGCAGTTCTTC. Its protein product is CASSLVGQGDNEQFF.

V and J are TRBV19 and TRBJ1-6, with D possibly matching TRBD1 (5 bases). V lost 9 bases, J lost 6 bases, and 12 bases lay in between. The germline V gene encodes CDR1 LNHDA and CDR2 SQIVND (reference sequence). This CDR3 has 13 residues. The CDR3 bases are TGTGCCAGCGGACAACCTTTTAATTCACCCCTCCACTTT. Translation: CASGQPFNSPLHF.

The J gene is TRBJ1-4, the V gene TRBV10-2; TRBD1 aligns across 8 bases. Germline CDR1 WSHSY, CDR2 SAAADI. With V trimmed by 7 bases and J by 6 bases, 7 bases remained unmatched. CDR3 length: 14 residues. The CDR3 spells CASTIDRGDEKLFF. CDR3 sequence (DNA): TGCGCCAGCACTATCGACAGGGGTGATGAAAAACTGTTTTTT.

The chain uses TRBV5-6 and TRBJ2-5; weak D call: TRBD2 (5 bases). V was trimmed by 5 bases and J by 5 bases, leaving 16 bases between them. CDR1 is SGHDT and CDR2 is YYEEEE in the germline V gene. The CDR3 is 14 residues long. CDR3 coding DNA: TGTGCCAGCAGGAACGAGAGGCCGGGGGAGACCCAGTACTTC. Translation: CASRNERPGETQYF. Drawing the rest from reference TRBV5-6 and TRBJ2-5, the complete variable domain is DAGVTQSPTHLIKTRGQQVTLRCSPKSGHDTVSWYQQALGQGPQFIFQYYEEEERQRGNFPDRFSGHQFPNYSSELNVNALLLGDSALYLCASRNERPGETQYFGPGTRLLVL.

The chain couples TRBV6-5 to TRBJ2-7, with D possibly TRBD2 on 6 matching bases. V lost 3 bases to trimming and J lost 4 bases, with 13 bases between them. Germline V CDR1 and CDR2: MNHEY, SVGAGI. This CDR3 comprises 14 residues. CDR3 sequence: CASSYRRAKYEQYF. The CDR3 DNA reads as TGTGCCAGCAGTTATCGGAGGGCTAAGTACGAGCAGTACTTC.

J is TRBJ1-2 and V is TRBV19; tentatively, D is TRBD1 (6 bases). The CDR3 runs 15 residues. With 6 bases removed from V and 2 bases from J, the gap between germline ends came to 16 bases. Germline V lookup: CDR1 LNHDA, CDR2 SQIVND (reference sequence). The CDR3 DNA sequence: TGTGCCAGTAGGACGACAGGATTTCGAAACTATGGCTACACCTTC. Protein: CASRTTGFRNYGYTF.

The chain uses TRBV5-1 and TRBJ2-5, with 10 bases fitting TRBD1. Germline V gene sequence: CDR1 SGHRS, CDR2 YFSETQ. This CDR3 contains 15 residues. The J segment lost 2 bases and the V segment lost 4 bases, leaving 5 bases of the junction unmatched. The CDR3 is CASSTGQGIQETQYF. CDR3 nucleotide sequence: TGCGCCAGCAGCACGGGACAGGGGATTCAAGAGACCCAGTACTTC.

The rearrangement joins TRBV7-6 to TRBJ2-5, with 7 bases identical to TRBD2. The CDR3 covers 15 residues. The junction had 9 bases not matched to a gene; V was cut back by 1 base and J by 7 bases. Per the germline V gene, CDR1 is SGHVS and CDR2 is FNYEAQ. CDR3 nucleotides: TGTGCCAGCAGCTTAGTTAGCGGGTACGATGGGACCCAGTACTTC. As protein: CASSLVSGYDGTQYF.

This clone was recorded only once. V is TRBV5-6 and J is TRBJ2-2; D may be TRBD1 (6 bases). Germline-derived CDR1 and CDR2 are SGHDT and YYEEEE. This CDR3 contains 14 residues. V was pared by 5 bases and J by 6 bases, with 14 bases between. For the CDR3, the DNA is TGTGCCAGCAGGAGGGACAATGGAGCCGGGGAGCTGTTTTTT. As protein: CASRRDNGAGELFF.

The chain uses TRBV27 and TRBJ2-1; perhaps TRBD2 as D (7 bases). The V and J ends lost 2 bases and 4 bases respectively, with 12 bases between them. Germline CDR1 reads MNHEY; CDR2 reads SMNVEV (reference sequence). The CDR3 totals 15 residues. CDR3 nucleotide sequence: TGTGCCAGCAGTTTAATGCGGGGGCTATACAATGAGCAGTTCTTC. The encoded protein is CASSLMRGLYNEQFF.

J is TRBJ1-1 and V is TRBV18; D is perhaps TRBD1 (5 bases). The V gene's germline CDR1 is KGHSH and CDR2 LQKENI. The V and J ends lost 8 bases and 1 base respectively, with 14 bases between them. CDR3 length: 14 amino acids. The CDR3 nucleotides are TGTGCCAGCCTCCCGGGCAGGGCGAACACTGAAGCTTTCTTT. Amino acid sequence: CASLPGRANTEAFF.

The gene calls are TRBV18 and TRBJ2-7; the match to TRBD2 covers 11 bases. This CDR3 contains 15 residues. Per germline, CDR1 KGHSH and CDR2 LQKENI. Trimming cost V 3 bases and J 3 bases; bases outside gene matches: 4. CDR3 amino acids: CASSPSTSGGYEQYF. Here the CDR3 DNA reads TGTGCCAGCTCACCGTCAACTAGCGGGGGCTACGAGCAGTACTTC.

There are a few counts of this clone. The V gene is TRBV6-5, the J gene TRBJ2-7, with TRBD2 matching over 9 bases. The junction had 9 bases not matched to a gene; V was cut back by 5 bases and J by 4 bases. Germline V lookup: CDR1 MNHEY, CDR2 SVGAGI. CDR3 length: 15 amino acids. The CDR3 DNA sequence: TGTGCCAGCAGTCTAATAGCGGGAGTGAGGTACGAGCAGTACTTC. This gives the protein CASSLIAGVRYEQYF.